These T cell receptor beta chains were read from a single sample in a study of CXCR3-negative and CXCR3-positive naive CD8 T cells. TCRdb re-called the 5' RACE reads and gives one entry per CDR3 protein, without DNA. Here the sample table reports some 54,000 distinct CDR3 sequences. Sequencing was carried out using naive CXCR3+ CD8+ T cells from blood. These receptors came from a human donor in good health. Some clones in this sample may be carry-over from other donors' samples. Both conserved end residues are part of each CDR3.

TRBJ1-4,TRBV11-2,CASSSWTAQDEKLFF
TRBJ2-1,TRBV29-1,CSVGAVLGNEQFF
TRBJ2-7,TRBV7-2,CASSPDRSSSYEQYF
TRBJ2-1,TRBV6-2/TRBV6-3,CASSRQLASVSYNEQFF
TRBJ2-7,TRBV28,CASTVGSGYEQYF
TRBJ2-4,TRBV4-3,CASSQEGQGVRNIQYF
TRBJ1-5,TRBV7-9,CASSFAGMGQPQHF
TRBJ2-3,TRBV13,CASRTDSDTDTQYF
TRBJ2-7,TRBV4-1,CASSQERQLPYEQYF
TRBJ2-1,TRBV20-1,CSARPGLAVYNEQFF
TRBJ1-1,TRBV14,CASSRLNTEAFF
TRBJ1-4,TRBV29-1,CSVGFLENEKLFF
TRBJ2-5,TRBV7-8,CASSDDRVKETQYF
TRBJ2-5,TRBV29-1,CSCSGLDQETQYF
TRBJ1-1,TRBV4-3,CASSQVRANTEAFF
TRBJ2-7,TRBV29-1,CSVSGQGPTLYEQYF
TRBJ2-1,TRBV11-2,CASSDGQGAHNEQFF
TRBJ1-1,TRBV29-1,CSVEGVVTEAFF